The rows below give T cell receptor beta chains drawn from one sample of a study of shared clonotypes between healthy human individuals. TCRdb's table, derived via immunoSEQ multiplex PCR, lists solely in-frame clones and lacks some. The sample lists roughly 590,000 clones; over 95% were seen once. Material for sequencing was naive CD8+ T cells sorted from blood. These receptors came from a woman aged 30 to 39 in good health. The CDR3 runs from the conserved cysteine through the conserved F or W. The D gene is left open where the match is weak. The size entry is marked missing in some rows and otherwise reads once, few, many or a size class.

cdr3_aa	cdr3_nt	d_call	j_call	clone_size	v_call
CASSLSGQGYGYTF	TGTGCCAGCAGTTTATCCGGACAGGGCTATGGCTACACCTTC	TRBD1	TRBJ1-2	-	TRBV27
CASSSESYEQYF	TGTGCCAGCAGCTCGGAAAGCTACGAGCAGTACTTC	-	TRBJ2-7	-	TRBV9
CASSRTGTAPYGYTF	TGTGCCAGCAGTCGTACCGGGACAGCACCATATGGCTACACCTTC	TRBD1	TRBJ1-2	-	TRBV28
CASSEQRTAVSGYTF	TGCGCCAGCAGTGAGCAGAGGACAGCTGTATCGGGCTACACCTTC	-	TRBJ1-2	once	TRBV10-2
CASSATSSVDTDTQYF	TGTGCCAGCAGTGCGACCAGTAGCGTCGACACAGATACGCAGTATTTT	-	TRBJ2-3	-	TRBV6-1
CASSESLLYMDGYTF	TGTGCCAGCAGTGAATCTTTACTCTACATGGATGGCTACACCTTC	-	TRBJ1-2	-	TRBV25-1
CASSPGTSYEQYF	TGTGCCAGCAGCCCCGGGACTTCGTACGAGCAGTACTTC	-	TRBJ2-7	-	TRBV7-9
CASSQVWAGAWTDTQYF	TGCGCCAGCAGCCAAGTCTGGGCAGGGGCGTGGACAGATACGCAGTATTTT	-	TRBJ2-3	-	TRBV4-1
CASSPTTTQGSFGNEKLFF	TGCGCCAGCAGCCCCACAACCACACAGGGGAGTTTCGGTAATGAAAAACTGTTTTTT	TRBD1	TRBJ1-4	-	TRBV23-1
CASSYSGRGNEQFF	TGTGCCAGCAGTTACTCGGGCAGAGGCAATGAGCAGTTCTTC	-	TRBJ2-1	-	TRBV6-5
CASSILAGVTYNEQFF	TGTGCCAGTAGTATACTAGCGGGGGTTACCTACAATGAGCAGTTCTTC	TRBD2	TRBJ2-1	-	TRBV19
CATSPGTGTYEQYF	TGTGCCACCAGCCCCGGGACAGGGACCTACGAGCAGTACTTC	TRBD1	TRBJ2-7	-	TRBV27
CASSNPGSRGNEQFF	TGTGCCAGTAGCAACCCAGGGAGCCGAGGCAATGAGCAGTTCTTC	-	TRBJ2-1	-	TRBV19
CAISAGPGGDYGYTF	TGTGCCATCAGTGCGGGGCCCGGAGGGGACTATGGCTACACCTTC	-	TRBJ1-2	-	TRBV10-3
CASRPGVSEAFF	TGTGCCAGCCGCCCAGGGGTTTCTGAAGCTTTCTTT	-	TRBJ1-1	few	TRBV28
CASSPGQIYEQYF	TGTGCCAGCAGTCCGGGACAGATCTACGAGCAGTACTTC	TRBD1	TRBJ2-7	-	TRBV27
CASNAGQGGYEQYF	TGTGCCAGCAATGCGGGACAAGGGGGTTACGAGCAGTACTTC	-	TRBJ2-7	-	TRBV2
CASSQTRTNTEAFF	TGTGCCAGTAGCCAGACAAGGACGAACACTGAAGCTTTCTTT	-	TRBJ1-1	-	TRBV19
CATSDTSGTTYEQYF	TGTGCCACCAGCGATACTAGCGGGACTACCTACGAGCAGTACTTC	TRBD2	TRBJ2-7	-	TRBV15
CASSIDVASGSYEQYF	TGTGCCAGTAGTATAGATGTGGCGTCCGGATCCTACGAGCAGTACTTC	-	TRBJ2-7	-	TRBV19
CASSPGQGNTEAFF	TGTGCCAGCAGTCCGGGACAGGGGAACACTGAAGCTTTCTTT	TRBD1	TRBJ1-1	few	TRBV27
CASSFRLAGVYEQYF	TGTGCCAGCAGTTTCAGACTAGCGGGAGTCTACGAGCAGTACTTC	TRBD2	TRBJ2-7	-	TRBV27
CASRVEQGNTGELFF	TGTGCCAGCAGGGTGGAACAGGGCAACACCGGGGAGCTGTTTTTT	-	TRBJ2-2	-	TRBV28
CASSSDYEQYF	TGCGCCAGCAGCTCGGACTACGAGCAGTACTTC	-	TRBJ2-7	-	TRBV5-1
CASSLGVSNQPQHF	TGTGCCAGCAGTTTAGGGGTTAGCAATCAGCCCCAGCATTTT	-	TRBJ1-5	-	TRBV28
CASSIGELGTETQYF	TGTGCCAGTAGTATAGGGGAACTAGGAACAGAGACCCAGTACTTC	-	TRBJ2-5	-	TRBV19
CASSANYEQYF	TGTGCCAGCAGTGCTAACTACGAGCAGTACTTC	-	TRBJ2-7	once	TRBV25-1
CASSLTDRGRVEQYF	TGTGCCAGCAGTTTGACAGACAGGGGGAGGGTTGAGCAGTACTTC	TRBD1	TRBJ2-7	-	TRBV27
CASSSSYEQYF	TGTGCCAGCAGCTCTTCCTACGAGCAGTACTTC	-	TRBJ2-7	-	TRBV5-4
CASSFRGADGELFF	TGTGCCAGCAGCTTCAGGGGGGCTGACGGGGAGCTGTTTTTT	-	TRBJ2-2	-	TRBV5-4
CASSLGLAGARETQYF	TGTGCCAGCAGCTTGGGTCTAGCGGGAGCGAGAGAGACCCAGTACTTC	TRBD2	TRBJ2-5	-	TRBV7-8
CASSGNSGRGNEQFF	TGCGCCAGCAGTGGAAATAGCGGGAGGGGAAATGAGCAGTTCTTC	TRBD2	TRBJ2-1	-	TRBV10-1
CASSLFFSAQGADRGTGELFF	TGTGCCAGCAGTTTATTTTTTTCGGCTCAGGGGGCCGATCGTGGGACCGGGGAGCTGTTTTTT	TRBD1	TRBJ2-2	-	TRBV28
CASSIYLLAERDNEQFF	TGTGCCAGTAGCATTTATTTACTAGCGGAACGAGACAATGAGCAGTTCTTC	TRBD2	TRBJ2-1	-	TRBV19
CASSLEVQDTEAFF	TGTGCCAGCAGCTTGGAGGTCCAAGACACTGAAGCTTTCTTT	-	TRBJ1-1	-	TRBV5-5
CSVEGGPPEAFF	TGCAGCGTTGAAGGAGGACCCCCTGAAGCTTTCTTT	-	TRBJ1-1	-	TRBV29-1
CAWSLGGGDEQYF	TGTGCCTGGAGTCTAGGGGGCGGAGACGAGCAGTACTTC	TRBD1	TRBJ2-7	-	TRBV30